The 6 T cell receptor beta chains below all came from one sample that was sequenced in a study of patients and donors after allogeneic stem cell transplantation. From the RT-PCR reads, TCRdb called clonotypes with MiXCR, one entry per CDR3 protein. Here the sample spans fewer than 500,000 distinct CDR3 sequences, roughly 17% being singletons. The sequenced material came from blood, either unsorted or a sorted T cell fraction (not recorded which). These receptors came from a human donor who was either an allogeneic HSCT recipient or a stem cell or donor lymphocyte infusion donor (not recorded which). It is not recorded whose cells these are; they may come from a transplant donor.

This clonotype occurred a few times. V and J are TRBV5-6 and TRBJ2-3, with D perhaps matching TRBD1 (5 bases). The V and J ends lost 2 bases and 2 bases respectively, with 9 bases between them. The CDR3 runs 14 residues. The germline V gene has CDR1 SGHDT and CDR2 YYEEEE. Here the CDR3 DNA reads TGTGCCAGCAGCTTATTTGGGGCCACAGATACGCAGTATTTT. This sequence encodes CASSLFGATDTQYF. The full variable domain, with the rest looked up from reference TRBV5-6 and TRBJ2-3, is DAGVTQSPTHLIKTRGQQVTLRCSPKSGHDTVSWYQQALGQGPQFIFQYYEEEERQRGNFPDRFSGHQFPNYSSELNVNALLLGDSALYLCASSLFGATDTQYFGPGTRLTVL.

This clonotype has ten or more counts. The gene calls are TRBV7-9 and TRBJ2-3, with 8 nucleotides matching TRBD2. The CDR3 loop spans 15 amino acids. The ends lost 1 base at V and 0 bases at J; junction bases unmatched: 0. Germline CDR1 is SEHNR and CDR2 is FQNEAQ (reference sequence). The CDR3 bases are TGTGCCAGCAGCTTAGTAGCGGGAAGCACAGATACGCAGTATTTT. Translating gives CASSLVAGSTDTQYF. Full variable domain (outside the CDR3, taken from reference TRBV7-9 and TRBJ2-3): DTGVSQNPRHKITKRGQNVTFRCDPISEHNRLYWYRQTLGQGPEFLTYFQNEAQLEKSRLLSDRFSAERPKGSFSTLEIQRTEQGDSAMYLCASSLVAGSTDTQYFGPGTRLTVL.

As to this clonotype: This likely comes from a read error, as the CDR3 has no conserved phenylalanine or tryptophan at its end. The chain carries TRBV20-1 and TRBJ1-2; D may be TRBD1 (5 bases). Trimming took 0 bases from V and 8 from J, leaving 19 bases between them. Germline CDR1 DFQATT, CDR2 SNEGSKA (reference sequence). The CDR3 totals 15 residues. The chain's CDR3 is CSARDYGDSGRGYTY. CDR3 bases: TGCAGTGCTAGAGATTACGGGGACTCTGGGAGGGGCTACACCTAC.

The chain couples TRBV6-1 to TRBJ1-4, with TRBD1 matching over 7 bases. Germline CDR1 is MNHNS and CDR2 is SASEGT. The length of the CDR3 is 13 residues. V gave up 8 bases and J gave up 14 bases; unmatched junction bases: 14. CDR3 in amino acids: CASAPRGAGGLFF. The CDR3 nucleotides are TGTGCCAGCGCCCCCCGCGGGGCAGGGGGGCTGTTTTTT.

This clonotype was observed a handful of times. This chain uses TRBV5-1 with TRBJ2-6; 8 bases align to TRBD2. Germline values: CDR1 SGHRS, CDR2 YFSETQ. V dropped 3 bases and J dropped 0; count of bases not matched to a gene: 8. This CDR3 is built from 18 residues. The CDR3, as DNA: TGCGCCAGCAGCTCCGGGACTAGTGCCTTCTCTGGGGCCAACGTCCTGACTTTC. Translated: CASSSGTSAFSGANVLTF.

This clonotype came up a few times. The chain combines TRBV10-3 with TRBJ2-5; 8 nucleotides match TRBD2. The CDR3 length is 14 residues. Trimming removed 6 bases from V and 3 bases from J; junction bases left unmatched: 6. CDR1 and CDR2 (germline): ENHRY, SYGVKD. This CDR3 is CAISSGTRKETQYF. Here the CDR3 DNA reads TGTGCCATCAGCTCCGGGACTAGGAAAGAGACCCAGTACTTC.